This is a list of T cell receptor beta chains from one sample in a study of early T cells in non-severe SARS-CoV-2 infection. TCRdb reprocessed the 5' RACE reads with MiXCR, giving one entry per CDR3 protein. This repertoire shows 35,000 to 45,000 distinct CDR3 sequences, 5% to 6.5% found once; its top ten account for around 7.7%. Sequenced here: whole blood, sampled at baseline. All receptors derive from an adult who was a healthcare worker with PCR-confirmed SARS-CoV-2 infection or an uninfected control (not recorded which). The CDR3 runs from the conserved cysteine through the conserved F or W. D genes are given only for firm matches. Size is omitted from some rows. Given values are once, few, many or a class for expanded clones.

D gene: NA
V gene: TRBV11-2
J gene: TRBJ1-5
clone size: many
CDR3 DNA: TGTGCCAGCAGCTGGACAGATAGCAATCAGCCCCAGCATTTT
CDR3 protein: CASSWTDSNQPQHF

D gene: NA
V gene: TRBV5-8
J gene: TRBJ2-1
clone size: many
CDR3 DNA: TGTGCCAGCAGCCAACTAGACGAGCAGTTCTTC
CDR3 protein: CASSQLDEQFF

D gene: NA
V gene: TRBV7-2
J gene: TRBJ2-2
clone size: NA
CDR3 DNA: TGTGCCAGCAGCTTAGGTTGGGTCACCGGGGAGCTGTTTTTT
CDR3 protein: CASSLGWVTGELFF

D gene: TRBD1
V gene: TRBV12-3/TRBV12-4
J gene: TRBJ2-7
clone size: few
CDR3 DNA: TGTGCCAGCAGACCGACAGGGACCTACGAGCAGTACTTC
CDR3 protein: CASRPTGTYEQYF

D gene: TRBD2
V gene: TRBV9
J gene: TRBJ2-5
clone size: many
CDR3 DNA: TGTGCCAACGGATTTGAGCGGGGACAGACCCAGTACTTC
CDR3 protein: CANGFERGQTQYF

D gene: NA
V gene: TRBV25-1
J gene: TRBJ2-5
clone size: many
CDR3 DNA: TGTGCCAGCAGTCCCACCACCAGTGCCGCGGGGACCCAGTACTTC
CDR3 protein: CASSPTTSAAGTQYF

D gene: TRBD2
V gene: TRBV6-4
J gene: TRBJ2-2
clone size: few
CDR3 DNA: TGTGCCAGCAGAGTAGCGGGGGAGACCGGGGAGCTGTTTTTT
CDR3 protein: CASRVAGETGELFF

D gene: TRBD2
V gene: TRBV29-1
J gene: TRBJ2-7
clone size: NA
CDR3 DNA: TGCAGCGTTGTGGTAGCGGGGGTTTACGAGCAGTACTTC
CDR3 protein: CSVVVAGVYEQYF

D gene: NA
V gene: TRBV14
J gene: TRBJ2-3
clone size: few
CDR3 DNA: TGTGCCAGCAGCCAACTAGCGTCATCCACAGATACGCAGTATTTT
CDR3 protein: CASSQLASSTDTQYF

D gene: TRBD1
V gene: TRBV6-6
J gene: TRBJ1-4
clone size: many
CDR3 DNA: TGTGCCAGCACCGGGAAGGGACAGGGTGTATCTAATGAAAAACTGTTTTTT
CDR3 protein: CASTGKGQGVSNEKLFF